The subject of this entry is one TCR beta chain. The antigen is unknown. TCRdb's copy holds only in-frame clones and misses some; the assay was immunoSEQ multiplex PCR. The sample holds roughly 97,000 clones, 91% seen once. In germline, CDR1 is SGHDT, CDR2 YYEEEE. There are 16 residues in the CDR3. V lost 10 bases and J lost 9; bases outside the gene matches: 16. This sample was taken from a study of graft-versus-host responses after intestinal transplantation. Whole-study results and caveats: Allografts from individuals with graft-donor T cell macrochimerism displayed high graft-versus-host to host-versus-graft clonal ratios.

The V and J genes are TRBV5-6 and TRBJ2-1; 13 bases match TRBD2. The sequenced sample was unstimulated CD4+ T cells sorted from spleen or lymph node cells, obtained before transplant. This TCR derives from a human donor who was the organ donor for an intestinal transplant. The CDR3 DNA follows: TGTGCCGGCGTCCGAACTAGCGGGGGGGATGGCGGTGAGCAGTTCTTC. This translates into CAGVRTSGGDGGEQFF.